These 14 T cell receptor beta chains share one sample of origin, sequenced in a study of OX40 agonist ivuxolimab in advanced cancers. Sequenced by immunoSEQ multiplex PCR; TCRdb stores in-frame clones only, minus some. The sample consists of about 36,000 clones, about 80% of them appearing once. Sample: CD4+ or CD8+ T cells sorted from blood, taken in a trial of the OX40 agonist ivuxolimab. The receptors here all came from an adult with an advanced solid tumor such as melanoma, head and neck, liver or kidney cancer.

The chain has TRBV7-9 and TRBJ1-1, with 8 bases that match TRBD1. V was pared by 6 bases and J by 5 bases, with 8 bases of the junction left unmatched. The CDR3 covers 14 residues. CDR1 is SEHNR, CDR2 FQNEAQ, per germline (reference sequence). CDR3 region: CASSPKQGGTEAFF. The DNA of the CDR3 is TGTGCCAGCAGTCCAAAACAGGGGGGAACTGAAGCTTTCTTT.

The J gene is TRBJ2-5, the V gene TRBV11-1; D is unclear. V was trimmed by 2 bases and J by 3 bases, leaving 7 bases between them. Germline V gene sequence: CDR1 SGHAT, CDR2 FQDESV (reference sequence). This CDR3 has 13 amino acids. CDR3 coding DNA: TGTGCCAGCAGCTTACGGTGGGAAGAGACCCAGTACTTC. As protein: CASSLRWEETQYF.

The chain has TRBV5-1 and TRBJ2-3, with 16 bases that match TRBD2. Germline V lookup: CDR1 SGHRS, CDR2 YFSETQ. The CDR3 extends over 17 amino acids. The V segment lost 6 bases and the J segment 1 base; nucleotides outside the gene matches: 5. In nucleotides, the CDR3 is TGCGCCAGCAAGGGACTAGCGGGGGGGCCCCGCACAGATACGCAGTATTTT. Residues: CASKGLAGGPRTDTQYF.

This clone was seen more than once but under ten times. The chain joins TRBV7-9 to TRBJ2-7; no definite D call. Looked up from germline, CDR1 is SEHNR and CDR2 is FQNEAQ (reference sequence). The CDR3 is 12 residues long. V was shortened by 2 bases and J by 5 bases, with 7 bases between the two germline ends. The CDR3 nucleotides read TGTGCCAGCAGCTTACCCTACCACGAGCAGTACTTC. Translating it yields CASSLPYHEQYF.

The V gene is TRBV18, the J gene TRBJ1-2; D is uncertain. Germline CDR1 and CDR2: KGHSH and LQKENI. The CDR3 runs 14 residues. V was shortened by 0 bases and J by 4 bases, with 9 bases between the two germline ends. The CDR3: CASSPPVQRYGYTF. The CDR3 nucleotides read TGTGCCAGCTCACCACCGGTCCAGCGCTATGGCTACACCTTC.

V usage is TRBV7-2 and J usage is TRBJ1-6, with D hard to call. V lost 5 bases to trimming and J lost 4 bases, with 3 bases between them. CDR3 length: 12 amino acids. In germline, CDR1 is SGHTA, CDR2 FQGNSA. CDR3 sequence (DNA): TGTGCCAGCAGCCCGTATAATTCACCCCTCCACTTT. Protein product: CASSPYNSPLHF.

The chain joins TRBV30 to TRBJ1-1; TRBD1 might be the D (6 bases). V dropped 2 bases and J dropped 4 bases, with 14 bases sitting between them. Germline V gives CDR1 GTSNPN, CDR2 SVGIG (reference sequence). The CDR3 is 14 residues long. The CDR3 region is CAWSRGAWSTEAFF. The CDR3 DNA reads as TGTGCCTGGAGTCGGGGGGCTTGGAGCACTGAAGCTTTCTTT.

The chain links TRBV5-1 to TRBJ2-7, with D perhaps TRBD1 (6 bases). V was trimmed by 0 bases and J by 2 bases, leaving 12 bases between them. The germline V gene encodes CDR1 SGHRS and CDR2 YFSETQ. The CDR3 consists of 15 residues. In DNA, the CDR3 is TGCGCCAGCAGCTTGGCCTTTGACAGGACCTACGAGCAGTACTTC. This codes for CASSLAFDRTYEQYF.

The V gene is TRBV4-2, the J gene TRBJ2-5; a weak D match, TRBD1 (6 bases). With 0 bases removed from V and 4 bases from J, the gap between germline ends came to 15 bases. Germline CDR1 LGHNA, CDR2 YNFKEQ. The CDR3 covers 16 residues. In DNA form, the CDR3 reads TGTGCCAGCAGCCAAGAATACAGGGCTAAGGGAGAGACCCAGTACTTC. Amino acids: CASSQEYRAKGETQYF.

The V call is TRBV4-2, the J call TRBJ1-2; 7 bases map to TRBD1. There are 14 residues in the CDR3. The V and J ends lost 4 bases and 6 bases, in that order; junction bases with no gene match: 8. The germline V gene encodes CDR1 LGHNA and CDR2 YNFKEQ. CDR3 sequence reads: CASSPGTAKDGYTF. CDR3 bases: TGTGCCAGCAGCCCAGGGACAGCAAAGGATGGCTACACCTTC.

V and J are TRBV7-9 and TRBJ1-1; 9 bases fit TRBD1. The V gene end was trimmed by 5 bases and the J gene end by 1 base; junction bases not matched to a gene: 5. CDR3 length: 15 amino acids. CDR1 and CDR2 (germline): SEHNR, FQNEAQ (reference sequence). DNA for the CDR3: TGTGCCAGCAGCCCTGGGACAGGGTGGAACACTGAAGCTTTCTTT. Protein product: CASSPGTGWNTEAFF.

V is TRBV21-1 and J is TRBJ2-1; TRBD1, the table's D call, lacks a check against the DNA. TRBV21-1 is a recognized pseudogene. The CDR3 spans 13 residues. DNA of the CDR3: TGTGCCAGCAGCTTAAGACAGTACGATGAGCAGTTCTTC. It specifies CASSLRQYDEQFF.

The rearrangement joins TRBV11-1 to TRBJ2-1; D is perhaps TRBD1 or TRBD2 (6 bases each). This CDR3 comprises 13 residues. Per the germline V gene, CDR1 is SGHAT and CDR2 is FQDESV (reference sequence). The V gene lost 2 bases and the J gene lost 10 bases, with 12 bases spanning the gap. In DNA form, the CDR3 reads TGTGCCAGCAGCTTATTCGGGGGCGGCGAGCAGTTCTTC. This translates into CASSLFGGGEQFF. Complete variable domain (other parts from reference TRBV11-1 and TRBJ2-1): EAEVAQSPRYKITEKSQAVAFWCDPISGHATLYWYRQILGQGPELLVQFQDESVVDDSQLPKDRFSAERLKGVDSTLKIQPAELGDSAMYLCASSLFGGGEQFFGPGTRLTVL.

The rearrangement links TRBV12-1 to TRBJ1-1; TRBD1, the D gene given by the table, was not confirmed from the DNA. TRBV12-1 is labeled a pseudogene. The CDR3 runs to 16 residues. In DNA form, the CDR3 reads TGTGCCAGCAGCTTTCGGACAGTAATCATGAACACTGAAGCTTTCTTT. This sequence encodes CASSFRTVIMNTEAFF.